The source of this T cell receptor (beta chain) is a study of technical replicates of blood from a handful of donors. V lost 1 base and J lost 1, with 10 bases in between. CDR1 and CDR2 from the germline V gene are MGHRA and YSYEKL. This CDR3 has 15 amino acids. The assay was immunoSEQ multiplex PCR, and TCRdb's table has in-frame clones only and misses some. This repertoire shows roughly 80,000 clones, about 88% found once; its top ten account for approximately 0.42%. The chain has TRBV4-1 and TRBJ2-5; D remains ambiguous. This receptor was identified in a human donor in good health. The specimen was T cells isolated from PBMCs. The CDR3 loop reads CASSQARVPQETQYF. The DNA of the CDR3 is TGCGCCAGCAGCCAAGCTCGGGTCCCCCAAGAGACCCAGTACTTC.